These 23 T cell receptor beta chains were sequenced from one sample in a study of CD8 T cells in Susac syndrome. The RNA, roughly 0.5 to 1 ug, was put through reverse transcription using random hexamers. TCRdb called the immunoSEQ multiplex PCR reads again in MiXCR, with one record for every CDR3 protein. The repertoire holds roughly 150,000 distinct CDR3 sequences, with 92% as singletons. The sequencing sample was made of CD4+ T cells from PBMCs. The receptors shown here come from a human donor in good health.

This clonotype was detected only once. The genes are TRBV3-1 and TRBJ1-1; D remains ambiguous. CDR1 is LGHDT and CDR2 is YNNKEL in the germline V gene (reference sequence). The CDR3 spans 16 residues. Trimming took off 0 bases at V and 0 bases at J, with 11 bases between the two ends. The DNA for the CDR3 is TGTGCCAGCAGCCAAGACAGTCCTCCCATGAACACTGAAGCTTTCTTT. Its protein is CASSQDSPPMNTEAFF.

The V call is TRBV6-5, the J call TRBJ2-1, with TRBD1 matching over 7 bases. The CDR3 covers 18 residues. Germline CDR1 is MNHEY and CDR2 is SVGAGI. V was pared by 0 bases and J by 6 bases, with 14 bases of the junction left unmatched. The CDR3 nucleotides read TGTGCCAGCAGTTACTCGATACCTGGGACAGCATGGGTCAATGAGCAGTTCTTC. This codes for CASSYSIPGTAWVNEQFF.

J is TRBJ1-3 and V is TRBV20-1, with D hard to call. This CDR3 region has 13 residues. Germline assignment: CDR1 DFQATT and CDR2 SNEGSKA (reference sequence). Trimming removed 6 bases from V and 0 bases from J, with 9 bases in between. CDR3 region: CSALTYSGNTIYF. The CDR3 region has the DNA TGCAGTGCCCTCACTTACTCTGGAAACACCATATATTTT.

V and J are TRBV3-1 and TRBJ2-7; D ambiguous. Germline values: CDR1 LGHDT, CDR2 YNNKEL (reference sequence). The CDR3 runs 14 residues. The V gene lost 2 bases and the J gene lost 9 bases, with 17 bases spanning the gap. CDR3 coding DNA: TGTGCCAGCAGCCAAAGGCTAGAAGTTGCGGTGCAGTACTTC. Its protein is CASSQRLEVAVQYF.

V gene TRBV20-1 combines with J gene TRBJ2-5; D may be TRBD1 (5 bases). V was pared by 5 bases and J by 4 bases, with 20 bases between. Germline assignment: CDR1 DFQATT and CDR2 SNEGSKA (reference sequence). The CDR3 is 15 residues long. The CDR3 region is CSAARETGFLETQYF. The CDR3 region has the DNA TGCAGTGCTGCTCGCGAAACAGGTTTTTTAGAGACCCAGTACTTC.

The chain carries TRBV7-9 and TRBJ1-2; D is unclear. Germline assignment: CDR1 SEHNR and CDR2 FQNEAQ (reference sequence). V was clipped by 5 bases and J by 1 base, with 11 bases between them. CDR3 size: 14 residues. The CDR3 spells CASSLHGVNYGYTF. Written as DNA, the CDR3 is TGTGCCAGCAGCCTCCATGGAGTTAACTATGGCTACACCTTC.

The chain carries TRBV11-2 and TRBJ2-7, with D maybe TRBD2 (6 bases). Germline V CDR1 and CDR2: SGHAT, FQNNGV. The CDR3 spans 12 residues. V was clipped by 2 bases and J by 7 bases, with 9 bases between them. CDR3 in DNA: TGTGCCAGCAGCTTAATCGCGGGAGAGCAGTACTTC. Encoded protein: CASSLIAGEQYF.

This chain joins TRBV29-1 and TRBJ2-3; 7 nucleotides match TRBD2. Germline V gene sequence: CDR1 SQVTM, CDR2 ANQGSEA. CDR3 length equals 13 residues. After removal of 7 bases from V and 3 bases from J, the junction contained 7 bases not matched to a gene. CDR3: CSGQGAGTDTQYF. DNA for the CDR3: TGCAGCGGCCAGGGAGCGGGGACAGATACGCAGTATTTT.

This sequence joins TRBV3-1 and TRBJ1-5; 8 bases align to TRBD1. The V and J ends lost 0 bases and 6 bases, in that order; junction bases with no gene match: 4. Germline CDR1 and CDR2: LGHDT and YNNKEL (reference sequence). There are 15 residues in the CDR3. The CDR3 nucleotides are TGTGCCAGCAGCCAAGATACCACAGGGGGTCAGCCCCAGCATTTT. It translates to CASSQDTTGGQPQHF.

The chain uses TRBV5-4 and TRBJ1-2; D is ambiguous. The V end was cut by 2 bases, the J end by 6 bases, with 11 bases between. This CDR3 contains 13 residues. Germline V lookup: CDR1 SGHNT, CDR2 YYREEE (reference sequence). The CDR3 sequence is CASSFGLKDGYTF. The CDR3 DNA sequence: TGTGCCAGCAGCTTCGGGTTAAAGGATGGCTACACCTTC.

The chain combines TRBV7-2 with TRBJ2-7; 7 nucleotides match TRBD2. CDR1 is SGHTA, CDR2 FQGNSA, per germline. The CDR3 totals 15 residues. With V trimmed by 5 bases and J by 6 bases, 13 bases remained unmatched. The CDR3 spells CASSLGGAGKVEQYF. CDR3 DNA sequence: TGTGCCAGCAGCCTCGGAGGAGCGGGGAAGGTCGAGCAGTACTTC.

This rearrangement joins TRBV7-2 to TRBJ2-1, with TRBD1 matching over 8 bases. The ends lost 5 bases at V and 4 bases at J; junction bases unmatched: 7. Per the germline V gene, CDR1 is SGHTA and CDR2 is FQGNSA. This CDR3 contains 15 residues. The CDR3 protein is CASSLWTGMYNEQFF. CDR3 bases: TGTGCCAGCAGCCTATGGACAGGGATGTACAATGAGCAGTTCTTC.

V gene TRBV20-1 combines with J gene TRBJ2-7, with 13 bases lining up with TRBD2. J gave up 0 bases and V 6 bases, and 5 bases lay outside the gene matches. CDR1 and CDR2 from the germline V gene are DFQATT and SNEGSKA (reference sequence). The CDR3 runs 15 residues. The CDR3 protein is CSAHGTSGVSYEQYF. CDR3 nucleotides: TGCAGTGCCCACGGGACTAGCGGGGTCTCCTACGAGCAGTACTTC.

The CDR3: CASSRRESGGATTGELFF. The CDR3 DNA sequence: TGCGCCAGCAGCCGCAGGGAGTCGGGGGGGGCCACCACCGGGGAGCTGTTTTTT. The chain carries TRBV5-1 and TRBJ2-2; 8 nucleotides match TRBD2. The germline CDR1 and CDR2 sequences are SGHRS and YFSETQ. The CDR3 loop spans 18 amino acids. V lost 4 bases and J lost 4; bases outside the gene matches: 15.

The chain is built from TRBV28 and TRBJ1-1, with 8 nucleotides matching TRBD1. The CDR3 totals 14 residues. Losses at the gene ends were 10 bases for V and 5 bases for J; bases not matched to a gene: 12. The germline gives CDR1 MDHEN, CDR2 SYDVKM. Here the CDR3 reads CATRTGGASTEAFF. CDR3 coding DNA: TGTGCCACCCGAACAGGGGGAGCGAGTACTGAAGCTTTCTTT. Drawing the rest from reference TRBV28 and TRBJ1-1, the complete variable domain is DVKVTQSSRYLVKRTGEKVFLECVQDMDHENMFWYRQDPGLGLRLIYFSYDVKMKEKGDIPEGYSVSREKKERFSLILESASTNQTSMYLCATRTGGASTEAFFGQGTRLTVV.

The chain uses TRBV28 and TRBJ2-3; D uncertain. CDR1 and CDR2 from the germline V gene are MDHEN and SYDVKM. This CDR3 spans 14 amino acids. Trimming took 7 bases from V and 2 from J, leaving 13 bases between them. CDR3: CASKEWSATDTQYF. The CDR3 DNA reads TGTGCCAGCAAAGAGTGGTCGGCCACAGATACGCAGTATTTT.

The chain joins TRBV10-2 to TRBJ2-7; TRBD1 is a possible D gene (5 bases). Trimming left V 6 bases short and J 6 bases short, with 15 bases between. Germline V gene lookup returns CDR1 WSHSY and CDR2 SAAADI. The CDR3 loop spans 13 amino acids. The CDR3 region is CASSSGRVSEQYF. The CDR3 DNA is TGCGCCAGCAGCTCTGGCAGGGTTAGCGAGCAGTACTTC.

This chain links TRBV3-1 with TRBJ2-5; the D gene is possibly TRBD1 (7 bases). The CDR3 spans 16 residues. CDR1 LGHDT and CDR2 YNNKEL come from the germline V gene (reference sequence). The germline V and J ends were trimmed by 0 bases and 2 bases, with 13 bases remaining between them. CDR3 amino acids: CASSQDLGGQQETQYF. CDR3 nucleotides: TGTGCCAGCAGCCAAGATTTGGGGGGACAGCAAGAGACCCAGTACTTC.

The chain links TRBV6-2 or TRBV6-3 to TRBJ1-2; TRBD1 might be the D (5 bases). CDR3 length: 14 residues. Germline V lookup: CDR1 MNHEY, CDR2 SVGEGT. V was pared by 7 bases and J by 2 bases, with 14 bases between. CDR3 sequence: CASTSGNRNYGYTF. CDR3 in DNA: TGTGCCAGCACCTCAGGGAACAGGAACTATGGCTACACCTTC.

This chain uses TRBV7-9 with TRBJ2-6; possible D gene TRBD1, 6 bases. This CDR3 is built from 16 residues. The germline CDR1 and CDR2 sequences are SEHNR and FQNEAQ (reference sequence). Trimming took off 5 bases at V and 4 bases at J, with 15 bases between the two ends. The CDR3 nucleotides read TGTGCCAGCAGCCCCATTACAGGGCCCGGGGCCAACGTCCTGACTTTC. Amino acid sequence: CASSPITGPGANVLTF.

The V call is TRBV9, the J call TRBJ2-1; D is ambiguous. Germline V gives CDR1 SGDLS, CDR2 YYNGEE. The CDR3 has 12 residues. The V gene lost 0 bases and the J gene lost 3 bases, with 1 base spanning the gap. As DNA, the CDR3 is TGTGCCAGCAGCGTAGACTACAATGAGCAGTTCTTC. Residues: CASSVDYNEQFF.

This clonotype appeared a single time. The J gene is TRBJ2-7, the V gene TRBV7-2; 8 bases align to TRBD2. The CDR3 spans 16 residues. V lost 5 bases and J lost 3; bases outside the gene matches: 12. Germline assignment: CDR1 SGHTA and CDR2 FQGNSA. The CDR3 sequence: CASSPQGLASFYEQYF. Here the CDR3 DNA reads TGTGCCAGCAGCCCCCAAGGACTAGCTAGTTTCTACGAGCAGTACTTC.

CDR3 loop: CSARDAVGLSNQPQHF. CDR3 nucleotide sequence: TGCAGTGCTAGAGATGCGGTGGGCCTTTCGAATCAGCCCCAGCATTTT. V is TRBV20-1 and J is TRBJ1-5; D gene unclear. Germline V CDR1 and CDR2: DFQATT, SNEGSKA (reference sequence). V gave up 0 bases and J gave up 4 bases, with 16 bases separating them. The CDR3 has 16 residues.